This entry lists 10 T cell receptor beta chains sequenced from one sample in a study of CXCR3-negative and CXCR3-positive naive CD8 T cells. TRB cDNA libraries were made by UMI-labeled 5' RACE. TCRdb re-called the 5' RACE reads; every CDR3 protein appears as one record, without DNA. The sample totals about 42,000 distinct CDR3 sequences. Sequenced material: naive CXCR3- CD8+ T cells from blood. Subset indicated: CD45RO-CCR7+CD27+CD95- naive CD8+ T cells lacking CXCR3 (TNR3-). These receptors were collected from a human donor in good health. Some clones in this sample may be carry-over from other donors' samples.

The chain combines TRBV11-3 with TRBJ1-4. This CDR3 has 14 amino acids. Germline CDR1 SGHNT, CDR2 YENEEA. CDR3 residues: CASTRLEVGEKLFF.

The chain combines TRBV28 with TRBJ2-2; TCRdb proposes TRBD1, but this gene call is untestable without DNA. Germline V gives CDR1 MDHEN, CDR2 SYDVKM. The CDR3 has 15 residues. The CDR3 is CASSLSRQGTGELFF.

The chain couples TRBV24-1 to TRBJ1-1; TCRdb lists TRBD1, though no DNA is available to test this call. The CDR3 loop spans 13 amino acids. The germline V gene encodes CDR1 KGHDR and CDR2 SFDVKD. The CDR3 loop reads CATSGTGTTEAFF.

CDR3 in amino acids: CASSSRENPYEQYF. The chain is built from TRBV5-5 and TRBJ2-7. CDR3 length equals 14 residues. CDR1 and CDR2 from the germline V gene are SGHKS and YYEKEE (reference sequence).

The CDR3 loop is CASSFIAPPRGYGYTF. The rearrangement links TRBV7-9 to TRBJ1-2; TCRdb picks TRBD1, but there is no DNA to check that call. CDR1 and CDR2 from the germline V gene are SEHNR and FQNEAQ (reference sequence). The CDR3 is 16 residues long. The full variable domain, in which reference TRBV7-9 and TRBJ1-2 provide the parts outside the CDR3, is DTGVSQNPRHKITKRGQNVTFRCDPISEHNRLYWYRQTLGQGPEFLTYFQNEAQLEKSRLLSDRFSAERPKGSFSTLEIQRTEQGDSAMYLCASSFIAPPRGYGYTFGSGTRLTVV.

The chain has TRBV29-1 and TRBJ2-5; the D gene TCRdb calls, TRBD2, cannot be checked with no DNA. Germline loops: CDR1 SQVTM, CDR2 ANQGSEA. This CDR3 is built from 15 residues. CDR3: CSVVKPGLDQETQYF.

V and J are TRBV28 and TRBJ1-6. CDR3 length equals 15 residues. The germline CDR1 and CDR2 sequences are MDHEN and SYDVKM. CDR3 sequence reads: CASSFELSYNSPLHF. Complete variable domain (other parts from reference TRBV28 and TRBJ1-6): DVKVTQSSRYLVKRTGEKVFLECVQDMDHENMFWYRQDPGLGLRLIYFSYDVKMKEKGDIPEGYSVSREKKERFSLILESASTNQTSMYLCASSFELSYNSPLHFGNGTRLTVT.

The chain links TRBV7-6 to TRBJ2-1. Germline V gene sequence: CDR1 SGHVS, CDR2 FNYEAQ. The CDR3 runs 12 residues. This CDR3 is CASSLASGEQFF. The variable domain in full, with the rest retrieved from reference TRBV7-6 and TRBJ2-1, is GAGVSQSPRYKVTKRGQDVALRCDPISGHVSLYWYRQALGQGPEFLTYFNYEAQQDKSGLPNDRFSAERPEGSISTLTIQRTEQRDSAMYRCASSLASGEQFFGPGTRLTVL.

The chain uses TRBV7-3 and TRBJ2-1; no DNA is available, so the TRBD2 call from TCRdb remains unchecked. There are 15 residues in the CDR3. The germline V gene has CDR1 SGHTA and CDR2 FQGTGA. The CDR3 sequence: CASSLYGGGLNEQFF. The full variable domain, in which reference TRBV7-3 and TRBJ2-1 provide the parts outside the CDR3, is GAGVSQTPSNKVTEKGKYVELRCDPISGHTALYWYRQSLGQGPEFLIYFQGTGAADDSGLPNDRFFAVRPEGSVSTLKIQRTERGDSAVYLCASSLYGGGLNEQFFGPGTRLTVL.

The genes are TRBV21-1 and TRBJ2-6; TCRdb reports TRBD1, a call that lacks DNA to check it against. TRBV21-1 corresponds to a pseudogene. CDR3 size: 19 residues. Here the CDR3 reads CASSKGGRGVSLGANVLTF.